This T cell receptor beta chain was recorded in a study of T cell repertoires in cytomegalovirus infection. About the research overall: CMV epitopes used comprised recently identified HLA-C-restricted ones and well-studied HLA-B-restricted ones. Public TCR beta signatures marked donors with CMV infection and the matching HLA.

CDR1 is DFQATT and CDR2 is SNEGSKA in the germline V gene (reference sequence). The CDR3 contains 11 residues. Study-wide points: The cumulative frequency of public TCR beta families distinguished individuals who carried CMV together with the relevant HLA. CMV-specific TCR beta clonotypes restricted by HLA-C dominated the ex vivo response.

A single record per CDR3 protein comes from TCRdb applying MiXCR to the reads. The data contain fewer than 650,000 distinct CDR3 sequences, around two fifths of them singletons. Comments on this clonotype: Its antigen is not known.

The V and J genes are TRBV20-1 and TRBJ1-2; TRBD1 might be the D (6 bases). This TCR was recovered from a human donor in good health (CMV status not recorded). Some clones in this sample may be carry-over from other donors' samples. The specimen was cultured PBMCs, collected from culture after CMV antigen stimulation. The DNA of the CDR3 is TGCAGAGCGGACAGCAACTATGGCTACACCTTC. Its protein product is CRADSNYGYTF.